These T cell receptor beta chains were read from a single sample in a study of T cells after yellow fever vaccination. TCRdb called the 5' RACE reads again in MiXCR, with one record for every CDR3 protein. The sample lists around 360,000 distinct CDR3 sequences, around 10% seen once, with more than 15% in the top ten. The starting material was PBMCs, obtained on the day of the first yellow fever vaccination. These receptors originate from a man aged 18 to 29 who received the YFV17D yellow fever vaccine. CDR3s include the opening cysteine and the closing phenylalanine or tryptophan. D genes are given only for firm matches. Only part of the rows carry a size: once, few, many, or a class if the clone is expanded.

J gene | V gene | D gene | clone size | CDR3 DNA | CDR3 protein
TRBJ2-2 | TRBV5-5 | - | - | TGTGCCAGCAGCTTCTGGGTCCCGCCTGGCACCGGGGAGCTGTTTTTT | CASSFWVPPGTGELFF
TRBJ1-6 | TRBV6-1 | - | - | TGTGCCAGCAGGGCAGGGGTTATGGATAATTCACCCCTCCACTTT | CASRAGVMDNSPLHF
TRBJ1-6 | TRBV7-2 | - | - | TGTGCCAGCAGCGATCAGCAGAATTCACCCCTCCACTTT | CASSDQQNSPLHF
TRBJ2-7 | TRBV7-9 | - | - | TGTGCCAGCAGCTTAATGGCAGGGGAGGCCTACGAGCAGTACTTC | CASSLMAGEAYEQYF
TRBJ1-5 | TRBV6-1 | - | - | TGTGCCAGGAGAGGTATGTGGAAAAATCAGCCCCAGCATTTT | CARRGMWKNQPQHF
TRBJ2-1 | TRBV12-3/TRBV12-4 | TRBD2 | few | TGTGCCAGCAGTTTAAGCGGCGGGGGGCCGTTCAATGAGCAGTTCTTC | CASSLSGGGPFNEQFF
TRBJ1-5 | TRBV12-3/TRBV12-4 | TRBD1 | - | TGTGCCAGCAGTTTTAGTCGACAGGGCTATCAGCCCCAGCATTTT | CASSFSRQGYQPQHF
TRBJ2-1 | TRBV24-1 | TRBD1 | - | TGTGCCACCAGTGATCCCGGGACAGAAAACAATGAGCAGTTCTTC | CATSDPGTENNEQFF
TRBJ2-5 | TRBV11-2 | - | - | TGTGCCAGCAGCTTAGAGGGTACAGGTTTCCCCCAAGAGACCCAGTACTTC | CASSLEGTGFPQETQYF
TRBJ2-3 | TRBV4-1 | - | - | TGCGCCAGCAGCCCTGGGCAAGGGGCTGGAGATACGCAGTATTTT | CASSPGQGAGDTQYF
TRBJ2-3 | TRBV20-1 | - | few | TGCAGTGCTAGAGGAGGACGGAACACAGATACGCAGTATTTT | CSARGGRNTDTQYF
TRBJ2-7 | TRBV5-1 | TRBD1 | many | TGCGCCAGCAGCCCCGGGACAGGGGGTGTGTACGAGCAGTACTTC | CASSPGTGGVYEQYF
TRBJ2-1 | TRBV19 | TRBD2 | - | TGTGCCAGTAGTCCTCGACTAGCGGGCTCCTACAATGAGCAGTTCTTC | CASSPRLAGSYNEQFF
TRBJ1-5 | TRBV4-1 | - | - | TGCGCCAGCAGCCAAGATCCGGGGGAGGGTCAGCCCCAGCATTTT | CASSQDPGEGQPQHF
TRBJ2-5 | TRBV6-5 | - | many | TGTGCCAGCAAGGGGGTTCGGGGGACCCAGTACTTC | CASKGVRGTQYF
TRBJ1-1 | TRBV5-1 | - | few | TGCGCCAGCAGCCTTACAGGATATGACACTGAAGCTTTCTTT | CASSLTGYDTEAFF
TRBJ2-7 | TRBV7-9 | - | few | TGTGCCAGCAGCCCGACAGGGAGGGAGCGCGAGCAGTACTTC | CASSPTGREREQYF
TRBJ2-3 | TRBV12-3/TRBV12-4 | - | - | TGTGCCAGCAGCTTCTCGACTGGCACAGATACGCAGTATTTT | CASSFSTGTDTQYF
TRBJ2-7 | TRBV15 | - | few | TGTGCCACCAGCTCCAGGGGCGCGAACGAGCAGTACTTC | CATSSRGANEQYF
TRBJ1-6 | TRBV12-3/TRBV12-4 | - | few | TGTGCCATCGGAAAGGGGAGTTGGTCACCCCTCCACTTT | CAIGKGSWSPLHF
TRBJ1-2 | TRBV4-3 | - | few | TGCGCCAGCAGCCAAGATTGGGGGCACTATGGCTACACCTTC | CASSQDWGHYGYTF
TRBJ1-6 | TRBV12-3/TRBV12-4 | - | - | TGTGCCAGCACCGTTCTACCGCCAAATTCACCCCTCCACTTT | CASTVLPPNSPLHF